This T cell receptor beta chain stems from a study of early T cells in non-severe SARS-CoV-2 infection. The CDR3 is made up of 15 amino acids. CDR1 MNHEY and CDR2 SMNVEV come from the germline V gene (reference sequence). The germline V and J ends were trimmed by 5 bases and 6 bases, with 17 bases remaining between them. This clonotype was detected many times. A single record per CDR3 protein comes from TCRdb applying MiXCR to the 5' RACE reads. The sample consists of 40,000 to 55,000 distinct CDR3 sequences, 10% to 15% of them appearing once. The receptor was isolated from an adult who was a healthcare worker with PCR-confirmed SARS-CoV-2 infection or an uninfected control (not recorded which). V and J are TRBV27 and TRBJ1-5, with a possible D match to TRBD1 (6 bases). Sequencing was carried out using whole blood. The CDR3 loop is CASSQQGIGTQPQHF. CDR3 in DNA: TGTGCCAGCAGTCAACAGGGAATTGGCACTCAGCCCCAGCATTTT.